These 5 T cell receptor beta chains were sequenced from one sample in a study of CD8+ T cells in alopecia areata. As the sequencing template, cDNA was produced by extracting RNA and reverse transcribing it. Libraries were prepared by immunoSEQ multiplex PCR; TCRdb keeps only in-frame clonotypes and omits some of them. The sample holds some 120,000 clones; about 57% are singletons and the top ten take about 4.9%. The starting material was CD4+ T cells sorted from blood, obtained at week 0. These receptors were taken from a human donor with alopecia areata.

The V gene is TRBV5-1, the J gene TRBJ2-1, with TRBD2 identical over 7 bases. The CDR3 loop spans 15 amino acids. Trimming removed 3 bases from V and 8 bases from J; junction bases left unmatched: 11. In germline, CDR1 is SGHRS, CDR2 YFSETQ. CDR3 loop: CASSSPGRGGDEQFF. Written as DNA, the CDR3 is TGCGCCAGCAGCTCCCCGGGGCGCGGGGGTGATGAGCAGTTCTTC.

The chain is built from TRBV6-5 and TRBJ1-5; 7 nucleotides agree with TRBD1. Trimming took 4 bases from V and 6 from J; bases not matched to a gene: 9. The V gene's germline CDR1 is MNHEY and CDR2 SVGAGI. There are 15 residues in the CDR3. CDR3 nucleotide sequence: TGTGCCAGCAGTTCAGGGGGGGGGATCGGTCAGCCCCAGCATTTT. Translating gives CASSSGGGIGQPQHF.

CDR3 nucleotide sequence: TGTGCCAGCAGCTACCCCGGGGCCCTCGGGGATACGCAGTATTTT. Translating it yields CASSYPGALGDTQYF. The chain links TRBV5-4 to TRBJ2-3; TRBD1 or TRBD2 may be the D gene (5 bases each). The length of the CDR3 is 15 residues. V was trimmed by 3 bases and J by 6 bases, leaving 17 bases between them. Germline V gene data show CDR1 as SGHNT and CDR2 as YYREEE (reference sequence).

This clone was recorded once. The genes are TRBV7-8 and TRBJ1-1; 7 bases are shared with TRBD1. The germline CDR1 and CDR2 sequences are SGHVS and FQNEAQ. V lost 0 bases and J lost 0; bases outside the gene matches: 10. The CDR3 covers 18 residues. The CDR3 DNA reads TGTGCCAGCAGCTTAGCCTTCGGGACAGTTTCCTTGAACACTGAAGCTTTCTTT. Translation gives CASSLAFGTVSLNTEAFF.

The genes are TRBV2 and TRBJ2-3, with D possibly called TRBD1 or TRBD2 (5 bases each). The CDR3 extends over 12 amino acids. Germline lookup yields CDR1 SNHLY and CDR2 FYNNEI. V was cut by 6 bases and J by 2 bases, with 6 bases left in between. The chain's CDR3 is CASRGVTDTQYF. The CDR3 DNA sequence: TGTGCCAGCAGGGGGGTCACAGATACGCAGTATTTT. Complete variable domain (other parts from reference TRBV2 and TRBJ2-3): EPEVTQTPSHQVTQMGQEVILRCVPISNHLYFYWYRQILGQKVEFLVSFYNNEISEKSEIFDDQFSVERPDGSNFTLKIRSTKLEDSAMYFCASRGVTDTQYFGPGTRLTVL.